This T cell receptor beta chain was observed in a study of cytomegalovirus exposure and HLA in healthy donors. Researchers ran the PCR with 60 Vbeta and 13 Jbeta primers. The table came from immunoSEQ multiplex PCR; TCRdb's copy has only in-frame clones and leaves some out. The data hold over 100,000 clones, with about 74% observed a single time. A note on this clone: The target antigen is unknown.

Notes on the study in general: Several of the most significant clusters appeared, in a later analysis, to be linked to common viral pathogens.

The V end lost 0 bases, the J end lost 3 bases, and 10 bases lay between the germline ends. The CDR3 has 15 amino acids. Germline CDR1 is SGHNT and CDR2 is YYREEE (reference sequence). The chain is built from TRBV5-4 and TRBJ1-3; D is possibly TRBD1 (6 bases). The receptor comes from a man aged 25 to 40 in good health and CMV-seropositive. The sequenced sample was PBMCs. CDR3 sequence: CASSLGGTIGNTIYF. The CDR3 coding sequence is TGTGCCAGCAGCTTGGGAGGGACAATTGGAAACACCATATATTTT.